Listed below are T cell receptor beta chains from one sample, sequenced in a study of T cells after yellow fever vaccination. TCRdb re-called the 5' RACE reads with MiXCR, one entry per CDR3 protein. The repertoire has 500,000 to 650,000 distinct CDR3 sequences, less than 20% of them found once; the top ten carry roughly 17%. The sample consisted of PBMCs, taken 5 days after the first yellow fever vaccination. The receptors were sampled from a man between 18 and 29 years old who received the YFV17D yellow fever vaccine. The CDR3 runs from the conserved cysteine through the conserved F or W. The D gene is left open where the match is weak. Size is omitted from some rows. Given values are once, few, many or a class for expanded clones.

>TRBD2|-|TRBV19|TRBJ2-1
CASSDNRDYHNEQFF
TGTGCCAGTAGCGATAACCGGGACTATCACAATGAGCAGTTCTTC
>-|many|TRBV10-3|TRBJ1-2
CAISEPAGVSDGYTF
TGTGCCATCAGTGAGCCGGCCGGGGTGTCGGATGGCTACACCTTC
>-|few|TRBV7-9|TRBJ1-6
CASSHWGLYSPLHF
TGTGCCAGCAGCCACTGGGGGCTTTATTCACCCCTCCACTTT
>TRBD1|-|TRBV12-3/TRBV12-4|TRBJ2-2
CASSLQGAHTGELFF
TGTGCCAGCAGTCTACAGGGGGCGCACACCGGGGAGCTGTTTTTT
>-|many|TRBV12-3/TRBV12-4|TRBJ1-5
CASTPTGSGSGQPQHF
TGTGCCAGCACCCCTACAGGGTCGGGATCTGGCCAGCCCCAGCATTTT
>TRBD2|many|TRBV5-1|TRBJ2-1
CASSLEGGDNEQFF
TGCGCCAGCAGCTTGGAGGGAGGGGACAATGAGCAGTTCTTC
>-|-|TRBV12-3/TRBV12-4|TRBJ1-3
CASSLAGSSGNTPYF
TGTGCCAGCAGTTTAGCGGGGTCCTCTGGAAACACCCCCTATTTT
>-|many|TRBV12-3/TRBV12-4|TRBJ1-5
CASRQDRYQPQHF
TGTGCCAGCAGACAGGACCGCTATCAGCCCCAGCATTTT
>-|few|TRBV20-1|TRBJ1-4
CSARDPPGGATNEKLFF
TGCAGTGCTAGAGATCCTCCCGGGGGGGCAACTAATGAAAAACTGTTTTTT
>-|-|TRBV9|TRBJ1-3
CASSVGGGSGNTIYF
TGTGCCAGCAGCGTAGGAGGAGGTTCTGGAAACACCATATATTTT
>-|many|TRBV7-2|TRBJ1-1
CASSLTWRDTEAFF
TGTGCCAGCAGCTTAACATGGAGGGACACTGAAGCTTTCTTT
>TRBD1|few|TRBV6-5|TRBJ1-5
CASSLPGQGNQPQHF
TGTGCCAGCAGTCTACCGGGACAGGGCAATCAGCCCCAGCATTTT
>-|few|TRBV5-6|TRBJ1-4
CASAERSRTNEKLFF
TGTGCCAGCGCTGAGAGGAGTCGAACTAATGAAAAACTGTTTTTT
>-|few|TRBV7-6|TRBJ2-2
CASSQSRQTTGELFF
TGTGCCAGCAGCCAGAGCCGACAAACCACCGGGGAGCTGTTTTTT
>TRBD1|few|TRBV27|TRBJ1-2
CASRQGAGGYTF
TGTGCCAGCAGACAGGGGGCGGGTGGCTACACCTTC
>TRBD1|few|TRBV5-1|TRBJ2-2
CASSLETGYTGELFF
TGCGCCAGCAGCTTGGAGACAGGGTACACCGGGGAGCTGTTTTTT
>-|many|TRBV9|TRBJ2-1
CASSVEGADYNEQFF
TGTGCCAGCAGCGTAGAAGGTGCCGATTACAATGAGCAGTTCTTC
>TRBD1|many|TRBV5-1|TRBJ2-2
CASSLRGRTGELFF
TGCGCCAGCAGCCTCAGGGGGAGAACCGGGGAGCTGTTTTTT
>-|-|TRBV20-1|TRBJ2-7
CSASRTDFPYEQYF
TGCAGTGCTAGCCGGACAGATTTTCCCTACGAGCAGTACTTC
>TRBD1|-|TRBV10-2|TRBJ1-6
CASTPGQRTSPLHF
TGCGCCAGCACCCCGGGACAGCGAACTTCACCCCTCCACTTT
>-|once|TRBV7-2|TRBJ2-3
CASSLPSFAGTDTQYF
TGTGCCAGCAGCTTACCAAGCTTTGCGGGCACAGATACGCAGTATTTT
>TRBD1|-|TRBV12-3/TRBV12-4|TRBJ1-5
CASTRDRDAVQPQHF
TGTGCCAGCACCCGGGACAGGGACGCGGTGCAGCCCCAGCATTTT
>-|many|TRBV12-3/TRBV12-4|TRBJ1-1
CASSLTAATRARDTEAFF
TGTGCCAGCAGTTTGACCGCGGCAACTAGGGCTAGGGACACTGAAGCTTTCTTT
>-|few|TRBV4-3|TRBJ2-3
CASSQDPGITSDTQYF
TGCGCCAGCAGCCAAGATCCCGGAATAACCTCAGATACGCAGTATTTT
>-|few|TRBV7-2|TRBJ1-2
CASSSPGVGTYGYTF
TGTGCCAGCAGCTCTCCAGGGGTGGGCACCTATGGCTACACCTTC
>TRBD1|few|TRBV27|TRBJ2-2
CASSSQGAGTGELFF
TGTGCCAGCAGTTCCCAGGGGGCAGGGACCGGGGAGCTGTTTTTT
>-|few|TRBV19|TRBJ2-1
CASSIVGYSYNEQFF
TGTGCCAGTAGTATAGTAGGGTACTCCTACAATGAGCAGTTCTTC
>TRBD1|-|TRBV20-1|TRBJ2-7
CSARDRENLHTYEQYF
TGCAGTGCTCGGGACAGAGAAAACTTACATACCTACGAGCAGTACTTC
>-|-|TRBV3-1|TRBJ1-2
CASSQGPRSGSNYGYTF
TGTGCCAGCAGCCAAGGGCCTCGATCAGGGTCTAACTATGGCTACACCTTC
>-|-|TRBV12-3/TRBV12-4|TRBJ2-2
CASSLWGLGAGGELFF
TGTGCCAGCAGTTTATGGGGGCTAGGGGCTGGCGGGGAGCTGTTTTTT
>-|few|TRBV19|TRBJ2-1
CASSMVVEAIEQFF
TGTGCCAGTAGTATGGTCGTGGAGGCAATTGAGCAGTTCTTC
>-|-|TRBV12-3/TRBV12-4|TRBJ2-2
CASTGWAGELFF
TGTGCCAGCACAGGCTGGGCCGGGGAGCTGTTTTTT
>-|-|TRBV9|TRBJ2-6
CASSVAPSESSGANVLTF
TGTGCCAGCAGCGTAGCCCCTAGCGAGAGCTCTGGGGCCAACGTCCTGACTTTC
>-|-|TRBV2|TRBJ1-5
CASSEMTLQPQHF
TGTGCCAGCAGTGAAATGACATTACAGCCCCAGCATTTT
>TRBD2|-|TRBV6-2/TRBV6-3|TRBJ2-5
CASSFGLAAYQETQYF
TGTGCCAGCAGTTTCGGACTAGCGGCTTACCAAGAGACCCAGTACTTC